This T cell receptor beta chain was observed in a study of T cell responses to AZD1222 COVID-19 vaccine. Germline values: CDR1 SGHDT, CDR2 YYEEEE. V shed 0 bases and J shed 4 bases, with 11 bases lying between them. The CDR3 extends over 15 amino acids. Produced via immunoSEQ multiplex PCR; TCRdb's table is partial and in-frame only. This table has 120,000 or so clones, around 92% appearing once. This clone was recorded only once. The sample here was peripheral blood, taken on day 0 of AZD1222 vaccination. The clonotype comes from an adult in good health. The chain is built from TRBV5-6 and TRBJ1-3, with D possibly TRBD1 on 5 matching bases. In nucleotides, the CDR3 is TGTGCCAGCAGCTTGGACCAGGGACGAGGAAACACCATATATTTT. Translation gives CASSLDQGRGNTIYF.